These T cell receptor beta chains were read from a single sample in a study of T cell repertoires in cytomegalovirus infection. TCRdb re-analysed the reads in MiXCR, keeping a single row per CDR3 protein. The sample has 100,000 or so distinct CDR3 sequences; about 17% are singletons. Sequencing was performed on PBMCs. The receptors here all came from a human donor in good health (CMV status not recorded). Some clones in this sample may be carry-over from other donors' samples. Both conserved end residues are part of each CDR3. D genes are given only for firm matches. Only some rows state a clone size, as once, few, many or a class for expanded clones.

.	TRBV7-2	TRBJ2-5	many	CASSLGSSRAETQYF	TGTGCCAGCAGCTTAGGGAGTAGCAGGGCGGAGACCCAGTACTTC
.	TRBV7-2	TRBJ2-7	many	CASTTMKGGAKQYF	TGTGCCAGCACCACGATGAAGGGGGGGGCGAAGCAGTACTTC
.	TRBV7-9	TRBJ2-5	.	CASSPRMGGRNYQETQYF	TGTGCCAGCAGCCCTAGAATGGGGGGGCGAAACTACCAAGAGACCCAGTACTTC
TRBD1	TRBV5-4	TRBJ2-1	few	CASSHLGQIIGEQFF	TGTGCCAGCAGCCACCTGGGACAGATAATAGGAGAGCAGTTCTTC
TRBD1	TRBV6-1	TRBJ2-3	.	CASSEARTGGAGSADTQYF	TGTGCCAGCAGTGAGGCCCGGACAGGGGGCGCAGGTTCGGCGGATACGCAGTATTTT
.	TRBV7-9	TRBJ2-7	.	CASSLGKGTYEQYF	TGTGCCAGCAGCTTAGGAAAAGGGACCTACGAGCAGTACTTC
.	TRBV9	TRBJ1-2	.	CASNKWGTSNYGYTF	TGTGCCAGCAACAAATGGGGGACTTCTAACTATGGCTACACCTTC
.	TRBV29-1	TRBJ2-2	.	CSVGLGGGTNTGELFF	TGCAGCGTTGGCCTGGGGGGAGGAACTAACACCGGGGAGCTGTTTTTT
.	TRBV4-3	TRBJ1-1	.	CASSQDTGPNTEAFF	TGCGCCAGCAGCCAAGATACAGGGCCGAACACTGAAGCTTTCTTT
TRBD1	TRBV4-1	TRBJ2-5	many	CASSLTGGLETQYF	TGCGCCAGCAGCCTGACAGGGGGCCTCGAGACCCAGTACTTC
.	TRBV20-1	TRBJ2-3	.	CSGRETSTDTQYF	TGCAGCGGCCGGGAGACTAGCACAGATACGCAGTATTTT
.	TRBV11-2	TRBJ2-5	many	CASTPLGIRETQYF	TGTGCCAGTACCCCCTTGGGGATCCGCGAGACCCAGTACTTC
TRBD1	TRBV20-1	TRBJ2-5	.	CSARDPGTGEGETQYF	TGCAGTGCTAGAGACCCGGGGACAGGGGAAGGGGAGACCCAGTACTTC
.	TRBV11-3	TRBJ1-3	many	CASSSGPAGGNTIYF	TGTGCCAGCAGCTCGGGACCCGCGGGTGGAAACACCATATATTTT
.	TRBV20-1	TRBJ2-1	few	CSARFSGNSYNEQFF	TGCAGTGCTAGATTTTCTGGGAATTCCTACAATGAGCAGTTCTTC
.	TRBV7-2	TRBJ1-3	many	CASSFDKGNTIYF	TGTGCCAGCAGCTTTGACAAAGGAAACACCATATATTTT
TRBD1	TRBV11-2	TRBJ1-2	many	CASSPYTGTVANYGYTF	TGTGCCAGCAGCCCTTATACCGGGACAGTGGCTAACTATGGCTACACCTTC